Presented here are 24 T cell receptor beta chains from one specimen sequenced in a study of response to subunit inactivated influenza vaccine. Via MiXCR, TCRdb re-called the RT-PCR reads, giving one row per CDR3 protein. The profile shows around 490,000 distinct CDR3 sequences, 6.5% to 8% of them singletons. This specimen consisted of PBMCs from blood, obtained roughly 24 months after vaccination. These receptors all come from a man between 50 and 69 years old who received an inactivated influenza vaccine.

On this clonotype: This may stem from a read error, because a much larger clone lies one nucleotide away. The rearrangement uses TRBV20-1 and TRBJ1-2; D may be TRBD1 (5 bases). Deletions cut 7 bases from V and 8 bases from J, with 14 bases between. CDR1 DFQATT and CDR2 SNEGSKA come from the germline V gene (reference sequence). This CDR3 is 11 amino acids long. The CDR3 region has the DNA TGCAGTGTACCGGGGGTGGGCGGCTACACCTTC. It specifies CSVPGVGGYTF.

This clonotype was detected a few times. The chain recombines TRBV5-5 with TRBJ2-5, with 8 bases lining up with TRBD1. Per germline, CDR1 SGHKS and CDR2 YYEKEE (reference sequence). The CDR3 spans 13 residues. Losses at the gene ends were 5 bases for V and 5 bases for J; bases not matched to a gene: 5. This chain's CDR3 is CASRTTGAETQYF. CDR3 nucleotides: TGTGCCAGCAGAACGACAGGGGCGGAGACCCAGTACTTC.

This clonotype was recorded many times. Mismatch with germline at one junction end may stem from a read error. The gene calls are TRBV3-1 and TRBJ2-3; the match to TRBD2 covers 8 bases. This CDR3 comprises 19 residues. The germline gives CDR1 LGHDT, CDR2 YNNKEL (reference sequence). CDR3 DNA sequence: TGTGCCAGTAGCCCCCTCGGGGGACTAGAGGCTACTAGCACAGATACGCAGTATTTT. It codes for CASSPLGGLEATSTDTQYF.

There are many counts of this clonotype. This rearrangement joins TRBV20-1 to TRBJ2-3; TRBD2 matches at 14 bases. The CDR3 is made up of 17 amino acids. CDR1 is DFQATT and CDR2 is SNEGSKA in the germline V gene (reference sequence). The junction had 12 bases not matched to a gene; V was cut back by 5 bases and J by 5 bases. CDR3 amino acids: CSAYMGLAGDFVDTQYF. The CDR3 DNA sequence: TGCAGTGCTTACATGGGACTAGCGGGAGATTTTGTAGATACGCAGTATTTT.

This clonotype was found many times. The chain recombines TRBV6-2 or TRBV6-3 with TRBJ2-1; D not certain. V lost 0 bases to trimming and J lost 6 bases, with 3 bases between them. This CDR3 region has 12 residues. Germline-derived CDR1 and CDR2 are MNHEY and SVGEGT. CDR3 protein: CASSYSFNEQFF. CDR3 DNA sequence: TGTGCCAGCAGTTACTCGTTCAATGAGCAGTTCTTC.

At least ten counts were recorded for this clonotype. V usage is TRBV23-1 and J usage is TRBJ1-5, with D hard to call. TRBV23-1 is reported as an ORF; its role is uncertain. The V and J ends lost 6 bases and 2 bases respectively, with 14 bases between them. The CDR3 is 15 residues long. The CDR3: CASSHFLIRNQPQHF. CDR3 coding DNA: TGCGCCAGCAGCCATTTTTTGATACGCAATCAGCCCCAGCATTTT.

Here the CDR3 reads CASSLGDSGNQPQHF. CDR3 nucleotides: TGTGCCAGCAGCTTAGGGGACAGTGGCAATCAGCCCCAGCATTTT. The rearrangement uses TRBV7-9 and TRBJ1-5; TRBD1 aligns across 7 bases. CDR1 and CDR2 from the germline V gene are SEHNR and FQNEAQ (reference sequence). Trimming took 1 base from V and 2 from J; bases not matched to a gene: 2. This CDR3 has 15 amino acids.

This clonotype has a count of ten or more. The chain combines TRBV5-6 with TRBJ1-2, with 7 bases that match TRBD1. After removal of 5 bases from V and 5 bases from J, the junction contained 9 bases not matched to a gene. This CDR3 has 14 amino acids. The germline V gene has CDR1 SGHDT and CDR2 YYEEEE. CDR3 nucleotide sequence: TGTGCCAGCAGTCCCGGCGGGACAGTATATGGCTACACCTTC. It codes for CASSPGGTVYGYTF.

This clonotype was observed a handful of times. The V and J genes are TRBV2 and TRBJ2-1; D possibly corresponds to TRBD2 (5 bases). The CDR3 runs to 13 residues. Trimming left V 3 bases short and J 10 bases short, with 13 bases between. The germline V gene has CDR1 SNHLY and CDR2 FYNNEI. The CDR3 DNA sequence: TGTGCCAGCAGTGAGGGAGACATTACCGAGCAGTTCTTC. It encodes CASSEGDITEQFF.

This clonotype has only a few counts. The chain uses TRBV20-1 and TRBJ2-5, with D unresolved. Trimming stripped 3 bases from V and 1 base from J, with 6 bases between. Germline CDR1 is DFQATT and CDR2 is SNEGSKA (reference sequence). The CDR3 has 12 residues. The CDR3, as DNA: TGCAGTGCTAGGCAGTCCCAAGAGACCCAGTACTTC. This encodes CSARQSQETQYF.

The V call is TRBV11-2, the J call TRBJ2-1; D is tentatively TRBD1 or TRBD2 (6 bases each). V lost 5 bases and J 0 bases, leaving 11 bases between the germline ends. Per the germline V gene, CDR1 is SGHAT and CDR2 is FQNNGV. The CDR3 totals 15 residues. DNA of the CDR3: TGTGCCAGCAGCCTACAGGGAGGCTCCTACAATGAGCAGTTCTTC. It encodes CASSLQGGSYNEQFF. Complete variable domain (other parts from reference TRBV11-2 and TRBJ2-1): EAGVAQSPRYKIIEKRQSVAFWCNPISGHATLYWYQQILGQGPKLLIQFQNNGVVDDSQLPKDRFSAERLKGVDSTLKIQPAKLEDSAVYLCASSLQGGSYNEQFFGPGTRLTVL.

This clonotype was detected a few times. This chain joins TRBV29-1 and TRBJ2-1, with unresolved D. V gave up 5 bases and J gave up 2 bases, with 4 bases separating them. This CDR3 region has 11 residues. CDR1 is SQVTM and CDR2 is ANQGSEA in the germline V gene. The CDR3 loop reads CSVSTYNEQFF. DNA for the CDR3: TGCAGCGTTTCGACCTACAATGAGCAGTTCTTC.

The chain uses TRBV20-1 and TRBJ2-7, with 12 bases aligning to TRBD2. This CDR3 comprises 14 residues. J lost 2 bases, V lost 6 bases, and 5 bases had no gene match. CDR1 DFQATT and CDR2 SNEGSKA come from the germline V gene (reference sequence). CDR3 sequence reads: CSARTSGITYEQYF. DNA for the CDR3: TGCAGTGCCCGGACTAGCGGGATCACCTACGAGCAGTACTTC.

This chain uses TRBV6-1 with TRBJ2-3; D ambiguous. Looked up from germline, CDR1 is MNHNS and CDR2 is SASEGT. With 8 bases removed from V and 0 bases from J, the gap between germline ends came to 12 bases. The CDR3 covers 14 residues. CDR3 sequence (DNA): TGTGCCAGCGCCCGGACGACTAGCACAGATACGCAGTATTTT. Protein sequence: CASARTTSTDTQYF.

This clonotype has only a few counts. The chain has TRBV7-9 and TRBJ1-1, with 7 bases fitting TRBD1. This CDR3 has 13 amino acids. Germline assignment: CDR1 SEHNR and CDR2 FQNEAQ (reference sequence). The junction had 4 bases not matched to a gene; V was cut back by 5 bases and J by 4 bases. For the CDR3, the DNA is TGTGCCAGCAGCGACAGGGTTGGCACTGAAGCTTTCTTT. It yields the protein CASSDRVGTEAFF.

The chain recombines TRBV6-5 with TRBJ1-5; the match to TRBD1 covers 9 bases. The CDR3 has 14 residues. V trimming: 3 bases; J trimming: 7 bases; junction bases outside the gene matches: 4. Germline V gives CDR1 MNHEY, CDR2 SVGAGI. The CDR3 spells CASSYADRGQPQHF. The CDR3, as DNA: TGTGCCAGCAGTTATGCGGACAGGGGCCAGCCCCAGCATTTT.

A few counts support this clonotype. The CDR3 region is CASSYLANEQFF. In DNA, the CDR3 is TGTGCCAGCAGTTACTTAGCCAATGAGCAGTTCTTC. J is TRBJ2-1 and V is TRBV6-6, with D hard to call. CDR1 is MNHNY and CDR2 is SVGAGI in the germline V gene (reference sequence). The CDR3 totals 12 residues. V was clipped by 1 base and J by 6 bases, with 4 bases between them.

This clonotype appeared many times. V and J are TRBV20-1 and TRBJ2-3; 16 nucleotides align to TRBD2. The CDR3 has 19 amino acids. V lost 3 bases and J lost 4; bases outside the gene matches: 13. Germline CDR1 is DFQATT and CDR2 is SNEGSKA (reference sequence). The CDR3 DNA reads TGCAGTGCTAGTTTTAATCCGGGACTAGCGGGGGGGCTGGCAGATACGCAGTATTTT. Amino acids: CSASFNPGLAGGLADTQYF.

This clonotype was picked up a small number of times. The chain employs TRBV29-1 and TRBJ1-4; 7 bases map to TRBD1. Germline V lookup: CDR1 SQVTM, CDR2 ANQGSEA. With 3 bases clipped from V and 12 bases from J, the junction kept 7 bases outside the gene matches. This CDR3 has 12 amino acids. The CDR3 nucleotides are TGCAGCGTTGACAGGGGGGCTAGGGAACTGTTTTTT. Translation gives CSVDRGARELFF.

J is TRBJ1-5 and V is TRBV5-5, with D maybe TRBD1 (6 bases). Looked up from germline, CDR1 is SGHKS and CDR2 is YYEKEE (reference sequence). Trimming took off 3 bases at V and 4 bases at J, with 14 bases between the two ends. The CDR3 is 15 residues long. The CDR3 sequence: CASSSGQRPNQPQHF. The CDR3 nucleotides are TGTGCCAGCAGCTCCGGACAGAGGCCTAATCAGCCCCAGCATTTT.

This clonotype came up many times. The chain couples TRBV7-2 to TRBJ2-7, with D perhaps matching TRBD2 (6 bases). CDR1 is SGHTA and CDR2 is FQGNSA in the germline V gene. V dropped 5 bases and J dropped 4 bases, with 15 bases sitting between them. The CDR3 extends over 14 amino acids. DNA for the CDR3: TGTGCCAGCAGCCCAACGGGTGGGGGGTACGAGCAGTACTTC. Amino acids: CASSPTGGGYEQYF. Full variable domain (outside the CDR3, taken from reference TRBV7-2 and TRBJ2-7): GAGVSQSPSNKVTEKGKDVELRCDPISGHTALYWYRQSLGQGLEFLIYFQGNSAPDKSGLPSDRFSAERTGGSVSTLTIQRTQQEDSAVYLCASSPTGGGYEQYFGPGTRLTVT.

This clonotype has more than one count but fewer than ten. The chain couples TRBV29-1 to TRBJ1-3, with D possibly being TRBD1 (5 bases). CDR1 SQVTM and CDR2 ANQGSEA come from the germline V gene. The CDR3 runs to 14 residues. The germline V and J ends were trimmed by 0 bases and 3 bases, with 9 bases remaining between them. CDR3 amino acids: CSVEEGVLGNTIYF. CDR3 coding DNA: TGCAGCGTTGAAGAAGGGGTACTTGGAAACACCATATATTTT.

This clonotype was seen more than once but under ten times. The chain is built from TRBV12-3 or TRBV12-4 and TRBJ1-1; TRBD1 matches 8 bases. J lost 7 bases, V lost 6 bases, and 13 bases had no gene match. CDR3 length equals 15 residues. CDR3: CASSLIQGAPGEAFF. Written as DNA, the CDR3 is TGTGCCAGCAGCTTAATTCAGGGGGCGCCAGGTGAAGCTTTCTTT.

In its sample, this clonotype was seen many times. The chain carries TRBV10-3 and TRBJ2-7, with D perhaps TRBD1 or TRBD2 (5 bases each). V lost 3 bases to trimming and J lost 4 bases, with 19 bases between them. Germline V gene data show CDR1 as ENHRY and CDR2 as SYGVKD. This CDR3 has 16 residues. The CDR3 nucleotides are TGTGCCATCAGTGACTCGGGACGGAAACTAAATTACGAGCAGTACTTC. This encodes CAISDSGRKLNYEQYF.